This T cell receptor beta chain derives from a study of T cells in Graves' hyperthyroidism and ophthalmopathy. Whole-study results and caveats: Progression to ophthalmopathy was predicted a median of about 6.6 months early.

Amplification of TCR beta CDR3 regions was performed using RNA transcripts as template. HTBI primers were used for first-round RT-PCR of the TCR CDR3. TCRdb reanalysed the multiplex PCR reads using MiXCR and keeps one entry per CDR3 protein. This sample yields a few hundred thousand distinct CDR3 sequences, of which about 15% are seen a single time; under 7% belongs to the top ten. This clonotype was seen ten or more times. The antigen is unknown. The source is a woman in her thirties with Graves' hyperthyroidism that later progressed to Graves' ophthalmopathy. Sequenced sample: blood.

The CDR3 DNA sequence: TGTGCCAGCAGGGCAGCGGGAGGCCACAATGAGCAGTTCTTC. Translating gives CASRAAGGHNEQFF. The rearrangement uses TRBV6-1 and TRBJ2-1; 9 bases are a match to TRBD2. V was clipped by 6 bases and J by 5 bases; unmatched bases: 5. The length of the CDR3 is 14 residues. CDR1 is MNHNS and CDR2 is SASEGT in the germline V gene.